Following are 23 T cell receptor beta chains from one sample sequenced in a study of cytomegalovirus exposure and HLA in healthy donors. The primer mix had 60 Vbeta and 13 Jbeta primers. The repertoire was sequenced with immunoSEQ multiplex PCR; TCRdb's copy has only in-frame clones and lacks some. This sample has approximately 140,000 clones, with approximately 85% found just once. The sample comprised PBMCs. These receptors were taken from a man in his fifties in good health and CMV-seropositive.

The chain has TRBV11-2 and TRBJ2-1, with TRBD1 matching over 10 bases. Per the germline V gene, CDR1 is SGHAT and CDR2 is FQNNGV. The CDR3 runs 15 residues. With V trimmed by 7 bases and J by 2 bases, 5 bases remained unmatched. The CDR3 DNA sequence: TGTGCCAGCACCACGACAGGGGGCACCTACAATGAGCAGTTCTTC. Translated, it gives CASTTTGGTYNEQFF. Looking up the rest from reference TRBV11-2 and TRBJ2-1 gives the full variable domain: EAGVAQSPRYKIIEKRQSVAFWCNPISGHATLYWYQQILGQGPKLLIQFQNNGVVDDSQLPKDRFSAERLKGVDSTLKIQPAKLEDSAVYLCASTTTGGTYNEQFFGPGTRLTVL.

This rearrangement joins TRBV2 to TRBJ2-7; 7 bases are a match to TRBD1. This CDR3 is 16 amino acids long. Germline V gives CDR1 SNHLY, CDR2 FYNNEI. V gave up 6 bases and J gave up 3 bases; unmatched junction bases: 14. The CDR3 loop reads CASRRDDRVRSYEQYF. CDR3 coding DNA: TGTGCCAGCAGAAGGGATGACAGGGTAAGAAGCTACGAGCAGTACTTC.

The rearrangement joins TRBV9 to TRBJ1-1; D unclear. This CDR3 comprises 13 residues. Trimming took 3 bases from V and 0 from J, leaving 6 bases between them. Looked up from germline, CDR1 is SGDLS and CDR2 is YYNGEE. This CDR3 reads CASSARMNTEAFF. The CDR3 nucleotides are TGTGCCAGCAGCGCGAGGATGAACACTGAAGCTTTCTTT.

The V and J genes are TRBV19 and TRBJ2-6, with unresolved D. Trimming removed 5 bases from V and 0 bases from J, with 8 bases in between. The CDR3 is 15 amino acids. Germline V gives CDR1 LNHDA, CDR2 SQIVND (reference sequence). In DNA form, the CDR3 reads TGTGCCAGTAGTTCTCGAGTCTCTGGGGCCAACGTCCTGACTTTC. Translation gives CASSSRVSGANVLTF.

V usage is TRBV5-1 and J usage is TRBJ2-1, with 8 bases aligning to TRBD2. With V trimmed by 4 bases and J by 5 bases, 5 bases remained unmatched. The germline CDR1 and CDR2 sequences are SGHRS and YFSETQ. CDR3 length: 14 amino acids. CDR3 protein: CASSTSGDDNEQFF. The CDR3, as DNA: TGCGCCAGCAGCACTAGCGGAGACGACAATGAGCAGTTCTTC.

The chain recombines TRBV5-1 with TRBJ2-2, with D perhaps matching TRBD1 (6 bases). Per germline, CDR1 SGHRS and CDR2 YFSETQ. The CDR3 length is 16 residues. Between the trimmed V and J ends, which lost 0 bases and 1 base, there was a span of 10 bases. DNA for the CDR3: TGCGCCAGCAGCTTGGAGGGCAGGGGGAACACCGGGGAGCTGTTTTTT. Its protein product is CASSLEGRGNTGELFF.

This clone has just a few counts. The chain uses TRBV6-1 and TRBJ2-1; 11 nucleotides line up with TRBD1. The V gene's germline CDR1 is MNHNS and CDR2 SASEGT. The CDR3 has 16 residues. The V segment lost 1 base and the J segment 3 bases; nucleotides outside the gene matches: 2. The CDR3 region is CASSEVGTGGYNEQFF. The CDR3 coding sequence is TGTGCCAGCAGTGAAGTGGGGACAGGGGGCTACAATGAGCAGTTCTTC.

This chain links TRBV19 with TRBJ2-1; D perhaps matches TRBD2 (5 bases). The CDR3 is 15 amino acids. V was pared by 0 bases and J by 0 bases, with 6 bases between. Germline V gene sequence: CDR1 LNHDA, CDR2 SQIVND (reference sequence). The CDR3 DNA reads TGTGCCAGTAGTATAGATGGGAGCTCCTACAATGAGCAGTTCTTC. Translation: CASSIDGSSYNEQFF.

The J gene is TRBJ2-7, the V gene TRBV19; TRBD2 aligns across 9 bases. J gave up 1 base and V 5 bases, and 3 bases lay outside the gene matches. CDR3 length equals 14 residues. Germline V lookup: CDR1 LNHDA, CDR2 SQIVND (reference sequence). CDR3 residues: CASSSLAGSYEQYF. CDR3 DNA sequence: TGTGCCAGTAGTTCGCTAGCGGGATCCTACGAGCAGTACTTC. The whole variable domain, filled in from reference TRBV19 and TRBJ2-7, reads DGGITQSPKYLFRKEGQNVTLSCEQNLNHDAMYWYRQDPGQGLRLIYYSQIVNDFQKGDIAEGYSVSREKKESFPLTVTSAQKNPTAFYLCASSSLAGSYEQYFGPGTRLTVT.

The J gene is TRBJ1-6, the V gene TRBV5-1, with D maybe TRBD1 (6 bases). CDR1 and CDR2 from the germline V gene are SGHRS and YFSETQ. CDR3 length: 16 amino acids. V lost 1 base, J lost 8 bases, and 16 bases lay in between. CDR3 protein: CASSLNGARGDSPLHF. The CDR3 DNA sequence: TGCGCCAGCAGCTTGAATGGAGCCAGGGGAGATTCACCCCTCCACTTT.

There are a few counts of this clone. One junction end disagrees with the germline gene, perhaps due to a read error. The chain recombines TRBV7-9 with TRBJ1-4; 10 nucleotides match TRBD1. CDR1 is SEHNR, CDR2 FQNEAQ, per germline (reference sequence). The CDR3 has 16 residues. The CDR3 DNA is TGTTCCAGCAGCCTTCGACAGGGGGCGGGTAATGAAAAACTGTTTTTT. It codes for CSSSLRQGAGNEKLFF. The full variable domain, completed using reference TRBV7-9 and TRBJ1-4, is DTGVSQNPRHKITKRGQNVTFRCDPISEHNRLYWYRQTLGQGPEFLTYFQNEAQLEKSRLLSDRFSAERPKGSFSTLEIQRTEQGDSAMYLCSSSLRQGAGNEKLFFGSGTQLSVL.

CDR3 loop: CASSEGPDRVYEQYF. The CDR3 DNA reads as TGTGCCAGCAGTGAAGGTCCGGACAGGGTCTACGAGCAGTACTTC. The chain couples TRBV6-1 to TRBJ2-7; 8 positions match TRBD1. Germline V gene lookup returns CDR1 MNHNS and CDR2 SASEGT. This CDR3 comprises 15 residues. The V segment lost 1 base and the J segment 3 bases; nucleotides outside the gene matches: 5.

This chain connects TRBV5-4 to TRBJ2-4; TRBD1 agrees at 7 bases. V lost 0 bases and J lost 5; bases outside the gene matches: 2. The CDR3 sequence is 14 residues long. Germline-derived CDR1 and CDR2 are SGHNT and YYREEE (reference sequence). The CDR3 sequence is CASSLVGTENIQYF. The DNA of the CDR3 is TGTGCCAGCAGCTTGGTGGGGACAGAAAACATTCAGTACTTC. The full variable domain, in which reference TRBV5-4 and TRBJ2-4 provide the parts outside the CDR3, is ETGVTQSPTHLIKTRGQQVTLRCSSQSGHNTVSWYQQALGQGPQFIFQYYREEENGRGNFPPRFSGLQFPNYSSELNVNALELDDSALYLCASSLVGTENIQYFGAGTRLSVL.

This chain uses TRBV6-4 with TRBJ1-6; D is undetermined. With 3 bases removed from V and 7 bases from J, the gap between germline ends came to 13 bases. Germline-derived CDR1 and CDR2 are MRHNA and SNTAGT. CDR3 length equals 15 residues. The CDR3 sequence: CASSEVAEPNSPLHF. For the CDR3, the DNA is TGTGCCAGCAGTGAAGTTGCGGAACCGAATTCACCCCTCCACTTT.

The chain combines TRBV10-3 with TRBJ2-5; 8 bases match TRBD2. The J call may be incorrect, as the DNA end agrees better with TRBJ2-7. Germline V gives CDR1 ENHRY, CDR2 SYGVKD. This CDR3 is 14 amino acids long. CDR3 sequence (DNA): TGTGCCATCTCTACTAGCGGAGCCAGGGACGAGCAGTACTTC. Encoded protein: CAISTSGARDEQYF.

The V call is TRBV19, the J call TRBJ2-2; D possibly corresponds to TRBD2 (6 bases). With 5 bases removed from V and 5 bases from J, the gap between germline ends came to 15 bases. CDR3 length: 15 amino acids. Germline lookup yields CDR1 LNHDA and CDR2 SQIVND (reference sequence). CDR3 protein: CASSLGEGGTGELFF. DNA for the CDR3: TGTGCCAGTAGTCTGGGTGAGGGAGGAACCGGGGAGCTGTTTTTT.

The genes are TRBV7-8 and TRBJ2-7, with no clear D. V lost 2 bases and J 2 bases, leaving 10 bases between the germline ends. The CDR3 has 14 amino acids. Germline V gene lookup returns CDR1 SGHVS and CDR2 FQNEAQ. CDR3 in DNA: TGTGCCAGCAGCTTAAGCACCTACCCCTACGAGCAGTACTTC. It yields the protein CASSLSTYPYEQYF.

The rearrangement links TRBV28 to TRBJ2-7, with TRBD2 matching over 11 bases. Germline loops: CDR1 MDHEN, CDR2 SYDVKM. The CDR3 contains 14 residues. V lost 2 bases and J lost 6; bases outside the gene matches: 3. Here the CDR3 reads CASSLPLAGGEQYF. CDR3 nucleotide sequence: TGTGCCAGCAGTTTACCTCTAGCGGGAGGCGAGCAGTACTTC.

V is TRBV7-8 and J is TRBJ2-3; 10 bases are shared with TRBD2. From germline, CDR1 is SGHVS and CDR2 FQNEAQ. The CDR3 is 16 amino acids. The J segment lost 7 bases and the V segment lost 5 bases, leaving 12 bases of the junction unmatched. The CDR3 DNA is TGTGCCAGCAGCCCCCAACAGGCTAGCGGGAGTAATACGCAGTATTTT. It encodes CASSPQQASGSNTQYF.

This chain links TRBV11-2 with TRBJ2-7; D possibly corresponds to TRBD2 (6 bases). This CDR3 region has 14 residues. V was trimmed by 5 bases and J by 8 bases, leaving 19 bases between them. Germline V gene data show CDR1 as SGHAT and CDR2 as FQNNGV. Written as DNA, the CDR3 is TGTGCCAGCAGCGGGACTCCCAAGGGGAACCAGCAGTACTTC. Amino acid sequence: CASSGTPKGNQQYF.

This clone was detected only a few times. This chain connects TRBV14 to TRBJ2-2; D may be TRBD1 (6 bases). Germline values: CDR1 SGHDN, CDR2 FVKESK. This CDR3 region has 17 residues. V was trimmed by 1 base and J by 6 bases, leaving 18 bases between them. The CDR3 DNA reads TGTGCCAGCAGCCAAGGATGGCAGGGGAGTAGAGCCGGGGAGCTGTTTTTT. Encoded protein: CASSQGWQGSRAGELFF.

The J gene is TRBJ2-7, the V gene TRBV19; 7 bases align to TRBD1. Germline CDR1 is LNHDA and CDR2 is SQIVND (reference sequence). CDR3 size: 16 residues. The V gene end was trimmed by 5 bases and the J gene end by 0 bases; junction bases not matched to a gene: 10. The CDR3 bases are TGTGCCAGTAGTCTCGGACAGGACTCCCTCTCCTACGAGCAGTACTTC. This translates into CASSLGQDSLSYEQYF.

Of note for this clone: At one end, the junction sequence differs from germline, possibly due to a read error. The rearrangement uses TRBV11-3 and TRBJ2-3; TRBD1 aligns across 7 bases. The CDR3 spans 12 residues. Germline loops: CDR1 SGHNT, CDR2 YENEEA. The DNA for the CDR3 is TGTGCCAGCAGCTCCCACGGGACAGCCCTCACGTTT. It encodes CASSSHGTALTF.